The clone carrying this T cell receptor (beta chain) was seen once. The sample belongs to a study of CD8 T cells in Susac syndrome. From blood CD8+ and CD4+ T cells, the TCR beta chain was sequenced. Control patients had untreated stable or active relapsing-remitting multiple sclerosis by revised McDonald criteria. Random hexamers were used to reverse transcribe the RNA input (about 0.5 to 1 ug). It was immunoSEQ multiplex PCR that amplified TCR beta CDR3 across 54 Vbeta and 13 Jbeta. From the immunoSEQ multiplex PCR reads, TCRdb called clonotypes with MiXCR, one entry per CDR3 protein. Found here are 250,000 to 300,000 distinct CDR3 sequences, 70% to 90% of them singletons; the top ten hold 0.11%. This receptor was identified in a human donor with multiple sclerosis. The sample comprised CD8+ T cells from PBMCs.

The CDR3, as DNA: TGTGCCAGCAGCTTGAAGGAAGGGGGACGCGGCGGGGAGCTGTTTTTT. Its translation: CASSLKEGGRGGELFF. V gene TRBV5-5 combines with J gene TRBJ2-2; D may be TRBD1 (6 bases). Trimming shortened V by 1 base and J by 7 bases, and 17 bases separated the two germline ends. The CDR3 contains 16 residues. In germline, CDR1 is SGHKS, CDR2 YYEKEE (reference sequence).